This entry describes one TCR beta chain. The antigen remains unidentified. Distinct nucleotide sequences in the sample also encode this CDR3. In germline, CDR1 is SGHRS, CDR2 YFSETQ. The V end was cut by 1 base, the J end by 0 bases, with 8 bases between. The CDR3 length is 14 residues. Sequencing was at deep level. The method was immunoSEQ multiplex PCR; TCRdb's version includes in-frame clones alone and lacks a portion of them. The table shows roughly 2.6 million clones, with 85% to 95% occurring only once. The data originate from a study of shared clonotypes between healthy human individuals. Study in general: Per donor, three plates held CD4 naive cells, three held CD4 memory, two held CD8 naive and one held CD8 memory. Study findings and constraints: Generally, naive subsets came out with larger estimated richness than memory subsets.

Partitioning of CD4+ cells yielded a CD45RA+ naive subset and a CD45RA-negative memory subset. The chain links TRBV5-1 to TRBJ2-7; weak D call: TRBD1 (5 bases). The TCR was taken from a man aged 18 to 30 in good health. Sequencing used naive CD4+ T cells sorted from blood. Sample subset: CD45RA+ positively selected. The chain's CDR3 is CASSLRQGSYEQYF. CDR3 sequence (DNA): TGCGCCAGCAGCTTGAGGCAGGGCTCCTACGAGCAGTACTTC.